A single TCR beta chain is shown here with its context. Among participants with HIV, every one received treatment in the United States. The data are from a study of long-term antiretroviral therapy in people with HIV. They ran version v3.0 of the immunoSEQ assay at survey level. Here immunoSEQ multiplex PCR was the method, and the copy in TCRdb shows in-frame clones only, minus some. There are about 10,000 clones in the sample; more than 80% occur only once, and around a sixth lies in the top ten. The CDR3 has 11 amino acids. V was trimmed by 7 bases and J by 4 bases, leaving 7 bases between them. Germline V gene data show CDR1 as MDHEN and CDR2 as SYDVKM.

The TCR was taken from a man in his forties with HIV. The chain links TRBV28 to TRBJ2-5; D ambiguous. The specimen was unsorted PBMCs, collected 0.7 years after starting antiretroviral therapy. CDR3 loop: CASNRGETQYF. The CDR3, as DNA: TGTGCCAGCAACAGAGGAGAGACCCAGTACTTC.